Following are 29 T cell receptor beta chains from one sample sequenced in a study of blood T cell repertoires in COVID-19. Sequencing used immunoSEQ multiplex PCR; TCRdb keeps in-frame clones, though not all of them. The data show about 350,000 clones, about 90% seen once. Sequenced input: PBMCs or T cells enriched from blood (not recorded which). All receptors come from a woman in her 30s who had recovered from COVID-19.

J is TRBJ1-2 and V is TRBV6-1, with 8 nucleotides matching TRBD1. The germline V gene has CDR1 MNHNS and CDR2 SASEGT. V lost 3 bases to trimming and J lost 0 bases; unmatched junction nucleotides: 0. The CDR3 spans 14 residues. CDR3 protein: CASSETGANYGYTF. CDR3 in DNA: TGTGCCAGCAGTGAGACAGGGGCTAACTATGGCTACACCTTC.

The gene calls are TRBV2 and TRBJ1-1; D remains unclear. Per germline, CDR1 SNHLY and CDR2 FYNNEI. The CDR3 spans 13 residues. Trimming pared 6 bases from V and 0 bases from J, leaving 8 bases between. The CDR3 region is CASRANMNTEAFF. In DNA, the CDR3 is TGTGCCAGCAGGGCAAATATGAACACTGAAGCTTTCTTT.

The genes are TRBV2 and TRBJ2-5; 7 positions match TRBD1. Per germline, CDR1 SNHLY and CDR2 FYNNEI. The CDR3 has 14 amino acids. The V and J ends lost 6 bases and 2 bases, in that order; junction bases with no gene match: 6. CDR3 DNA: TGTGCCAGCAGCAACAGGGGTGGGCAAGAGACCCAGTACTTC. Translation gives CASSNRGGQETQYF.

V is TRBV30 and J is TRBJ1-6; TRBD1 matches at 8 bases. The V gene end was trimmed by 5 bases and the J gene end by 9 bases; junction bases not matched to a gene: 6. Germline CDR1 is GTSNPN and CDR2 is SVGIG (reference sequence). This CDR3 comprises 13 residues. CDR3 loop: CAWQGARGSPLHF. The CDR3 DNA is TGTGCCTGGCAGGGGGCAAGGGGTTCACCCCTCCACTTT.

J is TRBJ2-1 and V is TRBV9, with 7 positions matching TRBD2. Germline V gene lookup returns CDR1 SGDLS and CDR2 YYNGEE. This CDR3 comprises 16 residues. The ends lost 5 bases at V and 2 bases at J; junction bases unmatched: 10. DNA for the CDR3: TGTGCCAGCAGTGCTTACGGGGGGAACCCCTACAATGAGCAGTTCTTC. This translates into CASSAYGGNPYNEQFF.

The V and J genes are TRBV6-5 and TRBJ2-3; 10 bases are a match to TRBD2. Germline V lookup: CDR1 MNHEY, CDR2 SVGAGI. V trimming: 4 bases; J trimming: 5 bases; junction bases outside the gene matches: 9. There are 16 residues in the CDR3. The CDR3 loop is CASSSPAGGSEDTQYF. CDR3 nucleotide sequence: TGTGCCAGCAGTTCACCAGCGGGGGGGAGCGAAGATACGCAGTATTTT.

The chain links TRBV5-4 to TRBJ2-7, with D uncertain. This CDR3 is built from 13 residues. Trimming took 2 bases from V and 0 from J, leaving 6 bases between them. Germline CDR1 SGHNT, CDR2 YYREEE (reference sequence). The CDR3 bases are TGTGCCAGCAGCTTCCAGTACTCCTACGAGCAGTACTTC. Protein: CASSFQYSYEQYF.

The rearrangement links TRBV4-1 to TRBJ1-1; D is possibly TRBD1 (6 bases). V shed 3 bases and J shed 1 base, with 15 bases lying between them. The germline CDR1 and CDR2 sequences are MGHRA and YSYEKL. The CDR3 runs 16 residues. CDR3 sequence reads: CASSHKISQGNTEAFF. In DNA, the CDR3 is TGCGCCAGCAGCCACAAGATTTCACAGGGGAACACTGAAGCTTTCTTT.

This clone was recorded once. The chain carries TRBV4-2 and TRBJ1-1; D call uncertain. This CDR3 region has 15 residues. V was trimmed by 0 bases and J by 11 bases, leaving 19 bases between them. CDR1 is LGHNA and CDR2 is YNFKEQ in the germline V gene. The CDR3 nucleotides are TGTGCCAGCAGCCAAGATCTGTTTTTCGGGGAGACGGCTTTCTTT. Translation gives CASSQDLFFGETAFF.

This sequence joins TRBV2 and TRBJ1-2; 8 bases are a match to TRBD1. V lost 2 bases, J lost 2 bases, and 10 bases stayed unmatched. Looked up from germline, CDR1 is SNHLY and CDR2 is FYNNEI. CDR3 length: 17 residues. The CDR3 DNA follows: TGTGCCAGCAGTGAATTCGGCCGGACAGGGAAGAACTATGGCTACACCTTC. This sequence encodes CASSEFGRTGKNYGYTF.

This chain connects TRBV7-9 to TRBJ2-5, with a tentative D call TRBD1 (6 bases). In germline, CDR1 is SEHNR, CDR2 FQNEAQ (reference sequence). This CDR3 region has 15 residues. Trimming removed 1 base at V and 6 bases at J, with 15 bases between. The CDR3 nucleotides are TGTGCCAGCAGCTTAGAGGCAGGGGCAGTACAGACCCAGTACTTC. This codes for CASSLEAGAVQTQYF.

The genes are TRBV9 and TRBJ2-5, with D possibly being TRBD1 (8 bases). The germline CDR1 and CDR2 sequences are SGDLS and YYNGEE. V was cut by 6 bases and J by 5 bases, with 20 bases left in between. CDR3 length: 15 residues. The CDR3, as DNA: TGTGCCAGCAACAGGGGGGAGGGGCCGGGCGAGACCCAGTACTTC. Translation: CASNRGEGPGETQYF.

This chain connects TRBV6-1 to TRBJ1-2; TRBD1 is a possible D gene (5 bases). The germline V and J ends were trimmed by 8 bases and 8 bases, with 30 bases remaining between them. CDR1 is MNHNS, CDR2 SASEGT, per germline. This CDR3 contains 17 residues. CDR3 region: CASGEGSRITMGGGYTF. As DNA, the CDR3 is TGTGCCAGCGGAGAAGGCTCAAGGATAACTATGGGGGGAGGCTACACCTTC.

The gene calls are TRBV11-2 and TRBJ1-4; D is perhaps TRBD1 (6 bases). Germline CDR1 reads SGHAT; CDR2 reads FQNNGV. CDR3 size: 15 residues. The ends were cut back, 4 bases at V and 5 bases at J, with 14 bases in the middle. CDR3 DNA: TGTGCCAGCAGCTCCTTACAGGGCTTGAATGAAAAACTGTTTTTT. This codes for CASSSLQGLNEKLFF.

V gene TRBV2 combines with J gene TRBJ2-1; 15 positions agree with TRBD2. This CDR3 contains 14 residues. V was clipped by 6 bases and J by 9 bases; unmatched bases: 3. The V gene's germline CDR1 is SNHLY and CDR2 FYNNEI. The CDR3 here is CASRGTSGGIEQFF. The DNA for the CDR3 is TGTGCCAGCAGGGGGACTAGCGGGGGGATTGAGCAGTTCTTC.

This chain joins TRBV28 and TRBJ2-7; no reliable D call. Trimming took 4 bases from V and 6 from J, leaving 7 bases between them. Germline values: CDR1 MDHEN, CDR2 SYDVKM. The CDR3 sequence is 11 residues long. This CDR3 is CASSSPFEQYF. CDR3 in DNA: TGTGCCAGCAGTTCCCCGTTCGAGCAGTACTTC.

The CDR3 is CASSYVAGQVSFSSPLHF. The DNA of the CDR3 is TGTGCCAGCAGTTACGTGGCGGGACAGGTATCGTTCAGTTCACCCCTCCACTTT. The chain employs TRBV6-2 or TRBV6-3 and TRBJ1-6, with 8 bases matching TRBD1. Germline assignment: CDR1 MNHEY and CDR2 SVGEGT. V was pared by 2 bases and J by 9 bases, with 15 bases of the junction left unmatched. The CDR3 totals 18 residues.

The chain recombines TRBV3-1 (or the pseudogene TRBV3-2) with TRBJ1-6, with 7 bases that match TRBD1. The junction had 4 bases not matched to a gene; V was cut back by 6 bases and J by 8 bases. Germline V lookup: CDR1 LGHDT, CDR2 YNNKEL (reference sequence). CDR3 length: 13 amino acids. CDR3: CASRPGTDSPLHF. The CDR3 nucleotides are TGTGCCAGCAGACCCGGGACAGATTCACCCCTCCACTTT.

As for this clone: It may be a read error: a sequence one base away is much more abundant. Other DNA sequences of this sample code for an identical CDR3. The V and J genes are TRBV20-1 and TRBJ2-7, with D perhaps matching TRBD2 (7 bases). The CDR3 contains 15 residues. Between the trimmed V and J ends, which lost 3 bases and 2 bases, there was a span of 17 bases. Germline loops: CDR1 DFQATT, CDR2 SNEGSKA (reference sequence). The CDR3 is CSASVGGAGAYEQYF. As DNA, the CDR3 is TGCAGTGCTAGTGTTGGGGGGGCGGGGGCCTACGAGCAGTACTTC.

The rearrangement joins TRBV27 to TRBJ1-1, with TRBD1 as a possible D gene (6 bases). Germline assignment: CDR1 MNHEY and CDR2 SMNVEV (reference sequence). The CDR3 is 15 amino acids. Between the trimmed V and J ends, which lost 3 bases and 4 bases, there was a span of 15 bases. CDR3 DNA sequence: TGTGCCAGCAGTTTCTACGAGACAGGTCGCACTGAAGCTTTCTTT. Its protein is CASSFYETGRTEAFF.

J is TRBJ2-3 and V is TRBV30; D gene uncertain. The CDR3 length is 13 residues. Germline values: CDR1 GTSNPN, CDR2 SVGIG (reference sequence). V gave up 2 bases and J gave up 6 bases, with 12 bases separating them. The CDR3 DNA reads TGTGCCTGGAGTCCTATTCAGAGGGATACGCAGTATTTT. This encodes CAWSPIQRDTQYF.

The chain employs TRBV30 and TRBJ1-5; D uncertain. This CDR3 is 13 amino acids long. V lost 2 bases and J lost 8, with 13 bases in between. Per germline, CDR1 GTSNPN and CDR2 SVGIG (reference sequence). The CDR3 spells CAWSPPELEPQHF. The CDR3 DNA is TGTGCCTGGAGTCCCCCCGAGTTGGAGCCCCAGCATTTT.

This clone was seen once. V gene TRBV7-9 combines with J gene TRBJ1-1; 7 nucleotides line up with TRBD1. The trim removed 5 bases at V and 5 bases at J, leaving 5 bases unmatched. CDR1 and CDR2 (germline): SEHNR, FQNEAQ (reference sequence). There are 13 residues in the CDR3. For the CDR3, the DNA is TGTGCCAGCAGCCACGAGACAGGGACTGAAGCTTTCTTT. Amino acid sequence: CASSHETGTEAFF.

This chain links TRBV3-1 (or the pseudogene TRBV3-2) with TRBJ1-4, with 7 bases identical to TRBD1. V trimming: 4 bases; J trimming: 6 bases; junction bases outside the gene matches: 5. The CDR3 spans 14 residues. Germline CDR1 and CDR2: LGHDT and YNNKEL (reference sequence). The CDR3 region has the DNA TGTGCCAGCAGCCGAGGGACAGTGGATGAAAAACTGTTTTTT. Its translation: CASSRGTVDEKLFF.

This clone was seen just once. CDR3 sequence reads: CASSDGASGGAQETQYF. The CDR3 DNA follows: TGTGCCAGCAGCGATGGGGCTAGCGGGGGGGCCCAAGAGACCCAGTACTTC. The chain combines TRBV9 with TRBJ2-5; 12 positions match TRBD2. Germline V gene lookup returns CDR1 SGDLS and CDR2 YYNGEE. The CDR3 covers 17 residues. Losses at the gene ends were 3 bases for V and 1 base for J; bases not matched to a gene: 7.

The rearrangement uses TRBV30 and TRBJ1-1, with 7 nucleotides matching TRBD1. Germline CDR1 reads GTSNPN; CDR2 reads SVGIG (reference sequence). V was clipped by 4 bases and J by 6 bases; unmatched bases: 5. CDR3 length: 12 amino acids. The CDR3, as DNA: TGTGCCTGGATGCAGGGGGGCCCTGAAGCTTTCTTT. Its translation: CAWMQGGPEAFF.

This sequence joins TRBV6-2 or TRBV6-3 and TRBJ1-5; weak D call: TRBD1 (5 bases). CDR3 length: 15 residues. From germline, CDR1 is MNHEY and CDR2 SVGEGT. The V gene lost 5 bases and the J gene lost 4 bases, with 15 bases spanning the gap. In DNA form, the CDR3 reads TGTGCCAGCAGTCTCGGGGGAGGGGTTAATCAGCCCCAGCATTTT. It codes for CASSLGGGVNQPQHF.

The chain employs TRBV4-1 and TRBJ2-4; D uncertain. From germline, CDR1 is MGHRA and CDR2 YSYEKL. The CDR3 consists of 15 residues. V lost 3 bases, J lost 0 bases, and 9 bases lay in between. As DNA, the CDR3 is TGCGCCAGCAGCCACCCCGCGGTAGCCAAAAACATTCAGTACTTC. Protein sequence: CASSHPAVAKNIQYF.

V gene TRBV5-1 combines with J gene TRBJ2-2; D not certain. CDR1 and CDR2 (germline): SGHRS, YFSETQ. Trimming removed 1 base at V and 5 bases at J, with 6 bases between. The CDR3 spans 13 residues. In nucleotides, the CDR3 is TGCGCCAGCAGCTTGCTCCTTACCGGGGAGCTGTTTTTT. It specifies CASSLLLTGELFF.